Following are 18 T cell receptor beta chains from one sample sequenced in a study of T cells in Graves' hyperthyroidism and ophthalmopathy. Amplified regions were TCR beta CDR3 sequences from RNA transcripts. HTBI primers drove first-round RT-PCR of the TCR CDR3. Each CDR3 protein is one row after TCRdb ran MiXCR on the multiplex PCR reads. The sample lists roughly 580,000 distinct CDR3 sequences, approximately 44% occurring once. Material: peripheral blood or thyroid tissue (not recorded which). All receptors derive from a woman between 18 and 29 years old with Graves' hyperthyroidism.

The V call is TRBV6-5, the J call TRBJ2-2; D is unresolved. Trimming took 0 bases from V and 6 from J, leaving 8 bases between them. This CDR3 has 14 residues. The germline gives CDR1 MNHEY, CDR2 SVGAGI. The DNA for the CDR3 is TGTGCCAGCAGTTACTCGTTGCGCCCCGGGGAGCTGTTTTTT. It specifies CASSYSLRPGELFF.

This clonotype has a single count. CDR3 sequence: CASSPHSSGRYFYEQYF. CDR3 DNA: TGTGCCAGCAGCCCCCACAGCAGCGGGAGGTACTTCTACGAGCAGTACTTC. This sequence joins TRBV7-9 and TRBJ2-7; 9 bases are shared with TRBD2. Per germline, CDR1 SEHNR and CDR2 FQNEAQ (reference sequence). This CDR3 spans 17 amino acids. V trimming: 5 bases; J trimming: 3 bases; junction bases outside the gene matches: 14. The full variable domain, rest sourced from reference TRBV7-9 and TRBJ2-7, is DTGVSQNPRHKITKRGQNVTFRCDPISEHNRLYWYRQTLGQGPEFLTYFQNEAQLEKSRLLSDRFSAERPKGSFSTLEIQRTEQGDSAMYLCASSPHSSGRYFYEQYFGPGTRLTVT.

The rearrangement joins TRBV20-1 to TRBJ2-7, with 11 bases lining up with TRBD1. V lost 1 base and J lost 5; bases outside the gene matches: 4. Germline loops: CDR1 DFQATT, CDR2 SNEGSKA (reference sequence). This CDR3 spans 14 amino acids. The CDR3 DNA sequence: TGCAGTGCTAGAGTCGGGACAGGGGGACACGAGCAGTACTTC. Protein: CSARVGTGGHEQYF.

This clonotype came up many times. V gene TRBV7-2 combines with J gene TRBJ2-7; D not resolved. The CDR3 length is 12 residues. The germline CDR1 and CDR2 sequences are SGHTA and FQGNSA. V was clipped by 2 bases and J by 8 bases, with 10 bases between them. The CDR3 here is CASSLPQGQQYF. The CDR3 coding sequence is TGTGCCAGCAGCTTACCCCAAGGCCAGCAGTACTTC.

In the case of this clonotype: This may come from a read error, since a much larger clone is one base off. The chain links TRBV24-1 to TRBJ2-5, with D maybe TRBD1 (5 bases). The CDR3 loop spans 15 amino acids. Looked up from germline, CDR1 is KGHDR and CDR2 is SFDVKD. The DNA for the CDR3 is TGTGACACCAGTGATACCCGGACAATCCAAGAGACCCAGTACTTC. Its protein is CDTSDTRTIQETQYF.

This clonotype was recorded many times. The chain couples TRBV7-3 to TRBJ2-5; D might be TRBD1 or TRBD2, each matching 5 bases. V lost 0 bases and J 3 bases, leaving 5 bases between the germline ends. The CDR3 length is 13 residues. The germline gives CDR1 SGHTA, CDR2 FQGTGA. CDR3: CASSLTGEETQYF. As DNA, the CDR3 is TGTGCCAGCAGCTTAACGGGGGAAGAGACCCAGTACTTC.

The V gene is TRBV14, the J gene TRBJ1-4, with D hard to call. V lost 1 base and J lost 3, with 3 bases in between. Looked up from germline, CDR1 is SGHDN and CDR2 is FVKESK. The CDR3 spans 13 residues. DNA for the CDR3: TGTGCCAGCAGCCAAGGAGCTAATGAAAAACTGTTTTTT. This encodes CASSQGANEKLFF.

This clonotype was seen at least ten times. This chain uses TRBV20-1 with TRBJ2-7, with D unresolved. The CDR3 extends over 10 amino acids. From germline, CDR1 is DFQATT and CDR2 SNEGSKA (reference sequence). V was cut by 3 bases and J by 5 bases, with 5 bases left in between. The CDR3 region has the DNA TGCAGTGCTAGGAAGGACGAGCAGTACTTC. Translation gives CSARKDEQYF.

This clonotype has only a few counts. The J gene is TRBJ2-5, the V gene TRBV3-1; 8 nucleotides agree with TRBD1. The CDR3 has 13 residues. CDR1 is LGHDT and CDR2 is YNNKEL in the germline V gene (reference sequence). After removal of 6 bases from V and 5 bases from J, the junction contained 5 bases not matched to a gene. CDR3 region: CASSPTGDETQYF. DNA of the CDR3: TGTGCCAGCAGTCCGACAGGGGATGAGACCCAGTACTTC.

This clonotype showed up just a few times. The CDR3 spells CASSPTGGDFPYEQYF. The CDR3 DNA reads TGTGCCAGCAGCCCGACAGGGGGCGATTTCCCCTACGAGCAGTACTTC. This chain uses TRBV7-2 with TRBJ2-7; 10 bases match TRBD1. CDR3 length: 16 amino acids. After removal of 5 bases from V and 2 bases from J, the junction contained 9 bases not matched to a gene. Germline V CDR1 and CDR2: SGHTA, FQGNSA.

This clonotype was detected a few times. The chain is built from TRBV5-1 and TRBJ2-7; TRBD2 agrees at 7 bases. The CDR3 covers 16 residues. Unmatched junction bases numbered 12, after V lost 0 bases and J lost 6 bases. The germline V gene has CDR1 SGHRS and CDR2 YFSETQ. The CDR3 sequence: CASSLARYRDYCEQYF. For the CDR3, the DNA is TGCGCCAGCAGCTTGGCGAGGTACCGGGACTACTGCGAGCAGTACTTC.

The chain combines TRBV7-2 with TRBJ2-5; TRBD2 matches at 7 bases. The CDR3 spans 16 residues. The ends lost 5 bases at V and 7 bases at J; junction bases unmatched: 16. CDR1 SGHTA and CDR2 FQGNSA come from the germline V gene. CDR3 amino acids: CASSQEGGGGEGTQYF. In DNA, the CDR3 is TGTGCCAGCAGCCAAGAAGGCGGGGGAGGAGAAGGGACCCAGTACTTC. The variable domain in full, completed from reference TRBV7-2 and TRBJ2-5, reads GAGVSQSPSNKVTEKGKDVELRCDPISGHTALYWYRQSLGQGLEFLIYFQGNSAPDKSGLPSDRFSAERTGGSVSTLTIQRTQQEDSAVYLCASSQEGGGGEGTQYFGPGTRLLVL.

In its sample, this clonotype was seen many times. V is TRBV10-2 and J is TRBJ2-2, with D perhaps matching TRBD2 (6 bases). The germline V and J ends were trimmed by 3 bases and 5 bases, with 13 bases remaining between them. This CDR3 comprises 15 residues. Germline V lookup: CDR1 WSHSY, CDR2 SAAADI. CDR3 in DNA: TGCGCCAGCAGTGAAGGGAGGTGGTTGACCGGGGAGCTGTTTTTT. Its translation: CASSEGRWLTGELFF.

A word on this clonotype: One end of the junction varies from germline; a read error may be responsible. The V gene is TRBV20-1, the J gene TRBJ2-6; perhaps D is TRBD1 or TRBD2 (5 bases each). This CDR3 has 11 residues. Germline V gene lookup returns CDR1 DFQATT and CDR2 SNEGSKA (reference sequence). CDR3 protein: CSASGANILTF. The CDR3 DNA reads TGCAGTGCTTCCGGGGCCAACATCCTGACTTTC.

This clonotype was seen at least ten times. The chain uses TRBV2 and TRBJ1-4, with D possibly matching TRBD1 (5 bases). Trimming stripped 3 bases from V and 8 bases from J, with 13 bases between. CDR3 length equals 14 residues. CDR1 and CDR2 (germline): SNHLY, FYNNEI. The CDR3, as DNA: TGTGCCAGCAGTGAGGACAACGGGGGAGAAAAACTGTTTTTT. It codes for CASSEDNGGEKLFF.

The V and J genes are TRBV5-1 and TRBJ2-7, with 10 nucleotides matching TRBD1. CDR1 and CDR2 from the germline V gene are SGHRS and YFSETQ. V was pared by 4 bases and J by 3 bases, with 4 bases of the junction left unmatched. There are 14 residues in the CDR3. The CDR3 sequence is CASSVGQGIYEQYF. The CDR3 DNA reads TGCGCCAGCAGCGTGGGACAGGGGATCTACGAGCAGTACTTC. Full variable domain (rest looked up from reference TRBV5-1 and TRBJ2-7): KAGVTQTPRYLIKTRGQQVTLSCSPISGHRSVSWYQQTPGQGLQFLFEYFSETQRNKGNFPGRFSGRQFSNSRSEMNVSTLELGDSALYLCASSVGQGIYEQYFGPGTRLTVT.

This clonotype was counted at least ten times. The rearrangement links TRBV9 to TRBJ1-4, with a weak D call TRBD1 (5 bases). The CDR3 totals 14 residues. Looked up from germline, CDR1 is SGDLS and CDR2 is YYNGEE. The V gene lost 4 bases and the J gene lost 4 bases, with 11 bases spanning the gap. CDR3 sequence: CASSLTALNEKLFF. In DNA form, the CDR3 reads TGTGCCAGCAGCCTGACAGCACTTAATGAAAAACTGTTTTTT. Full variable domain (rest looked up from reference TRBV9 and TRBJ1-4): DSGVTQTPKHLITATGQRVTLRCSPRSGDLSVYWYQQSLDQGLQFLIQYYNGEERAKGNILERFSAQQFPDLHSELNLSSLELGDSALYFCASSLTALNEKLFFGSGTQLSVL.

The rearrangement joins TRBV7-9 to TRBJ1-6, with 8 bases matching TRBD1. Looked up from germline, CDR1 is SEHNR and CDR2 is FQNEAQ (reference sequence). The CDR3 extends over 17 amino acids. The V segment lost 8 bases and the J segment 8 bases; nucleotides outside the gene matches: 17. CDR3 region: CASPLVVTGAVYSPLHF. DNA of the CDR3: TGTGCCAGCCCCTTAGTGGTGACAGGGGCGGTTTATTCACCCCTCCACTTT. Together with reference TRBV7-9 and TRBJ1-6, the CDR3 gives the full variable domain: DTGVSQNPRHKITKRGQNVTFRCDPISEHNRLYWYRQTLGQGPEFLTYFQNEAQLEKSRLLSDRFSAERPKGSFSTLEIQRTEQGDSAMYLCASPLVVTGAVYSPLHFGNGTRLTVT.